What follows are 12 T cell receptor beta chains derived from one specimen sequenced in a study of identical twins. TCRdb analysed the 5' RACE reads with MiXCR anew, one entry per CDR3 protein. The data hold some 1,600,000 distinct CDR3 sequences, with roughly 35% observed a single time. The source material was cord blood. The receptors derive from a newborn girl in good health.

This chain joins TRBV12-5 and TRBJ2-3; D is ambiguous. The CDR3 is 12 residues long. Looked up from germline, CDR1 is LGHNT and CDR2 is FRNRAP. Between the trimmed V and J ends, which lost 6 bases and 6 bases, there was a span of 10 bases. For the CDR3, the DNA is TGTGCTAGTGGGCCCTCTCGGGATACGCAGTATTTT. It codes for CASGPSRDTQYF.

The table lists this clonotype with many counts. The V gene is TRBV29-1, the J gene TRBJ2-6; D is undetermined. Between the trimmed V and J ends, which lost 2 bases and 2 bases, there was a span of 4 bases. CDR3 length: 13 residues. CDR1 SQVTM and CDR2 ANQGSEA come from the germline V gene. In nucleotides, the CDR3 is TGCAGCGTTGAACTAGCTGGGGCCAACGTCCTGACTTTC. Its translation: CSVELAGANVLTF.

This clonotype has just one count. CDR3: CASSLQEGWRETQYF. In nucleotides, the CDR3 is TGTGCCAGCAGCCTACAAGAGGGGTGGCGGGAGACCCAGTACTTC. V and J are TRBV3-1 and TRBJ2-5; D might be TRBD1 or TRBD2, each matching 5 bases. V was pared by 4 bases and J by 5 bases, with 17 bases between. This CDR3 spans 15 amino acids. Germline-derived CDR1 and CDR2 are LGHDT and YNNKEL (reference sequence).

This clonotype showed up just a few times. The gene calls are TRBV13 and TRBJ2-1; D is undetermined. Trimming removed 5 bases from V and 6 bases from J, with 11 bases in between. CDR3 length: 13 residues. Germline loops: CDR1 PRHDT, CDR2 FYEKMQ (reference sequence). The CDR3 region is CASSAPGANEQFF. The CDR3 nucleotides are TGTGCCAGCAGCGCCCCCGGCGCCAATGAGCAGTTCTTC. The variable domain in full, completed from reference TRBV13 and TRBJ2-1, reads AAGVIQSPRHLIKEKRETATLKCYPIPRHDTVYWYQQGPGQDPQFLISFYEKMQSDKGSIPDRFSAQQFSDYHSELNMSSLELGDSALYFCASSAPGANEQFFGPGTRLTVL.

This clonotype has ten or more counts. The chain has TRBV28 and TRBJ2-4, with 9 bases aligning to TRBD1. This CDR3 comprises 15 residues. Germline V lookup: CDR1 MDHEN, CDR2 SYDVKM. The J segment lost 3 bases and the V segment lost 5 bases, leaving 5 bases of the junction unmatched. The CDR3 spells CASSLPGQGKNIQYF. The CDR3 DNA is TGTGCCAGCAGTCTACCGGGACAGGGCAAAAACATTCAGTACTTC. The whole variable domain, remainder taken from reference TRBV28 and TRBJ2-4, is DVKVTQSSRYLVKRTGEKVFLECVQDMDHENMFWYRQDPGLGLRLIYFSYDVKMKEKGDIPEGYSVSREKKERFSLILESASTNQTSMYLCASSLPGQGKNIQYFGAGTRLSVL.

This clonotype was detected ten times or more. CDR3 coding DNA: TGTGCCAGCAGTTTAGGTTCTGGGCCTCAGCCCCAGCATTTT. Protein sequence: CASSLGSGPQPQHF. V gene TRBV12-3 or TRBV12-4 combines with J gene TRBJ1-5; D not resolved. The CDR3 spans 14 residues. Deletions cut 1 base from V and 6 bases from J, with 10 bases between.

The chain couples TRBV28 to TRBJ2-1, with TRBD2 matching 12 bases. This CDR3 region has 20 residues. Trimming removed 2 bases from V and 0 bases from J; junction bases left unmatched: 11. Per germline, CDR1 MDHEN and CDR2 SYDVKM. In DNA form, the CDR3 reads TGTGCCAGCAGTTTACTCGAAACTAGCGGGAGGACGAGCTCCTACAATGAGCAGTTCTTC. It specifies CASSLLETSGRTSSYNEQFF.

The chain links TRBV4-2 to TRBJ2-7, with 8 bases fitting TRBD2. CDR3 length: 18 residues. CDR1 is LGHNA and CDR2 is YNFKEQ in the germline V gene. After removal of 0 bases from V and 0 bases from J, the junction contained 10 bases not matched to a gene. This chain's CDR3 is CASSQDQLAGDSSYEQYF. In DNA, the CDR3 is TGTGCCAGCAGCCAAGATCAGCTAGCGGGCGATAGCTCCTACGAGCAGTACTTC.

The V call is TRBV12-3 or TRBV12-4, the J call TRBJ2-5; 9 nucleotides align to TRBD2. The CDR3 length is 17 residues. J lost 2 bases, V lost 6 bases, and 13 bases had no gene match. The CDR3 DNA sequence: TGTGCCAGCAGCTACTTCCGCAGCGGGAGGTTACAAGAGACCCAGTACTTC. Amino acid sequence: CASSYFRSGRLQETQYF.

The V and J genes are TRBV28 and TRBJ2-3, with TRBD2 identical over 10 bases. Unmatched junction bases numbered 7, after V lost 6 bases and J lost 4 bases. CDR3 length equals 15 residues. CDR1 and CDR2 (germline): MDHEN, SYDVKM. CDR3 bases: TGTGCCAGCAGACCCTTCGGGACTAGCGCAGATACGCAGTATTTT. This encodes CASRPFGTSADTQYF.

The genes are TRBV10-3 and TRBJ2-3, with unresolved D. Trimming removed 4 bases from V and 6 bases from J, with 5 bases in between. CDR3 length: 11 residues. Germline CDR1 and CDR2: ENHRY and SYGVKD. CDR3 protein: CAISAVDTQYF. CDR3 DNA sequence: TGTGCCATCAGTGCAGTCGATACGCAGTATTTT.

As for this clonotype: The junction does not match germline at one end; this may be a read error. The V gene is TRBV6-2 or TRBV6-3, the J gene TRBJ2-7; TRBD1 or TRBD2 may be the D gene (6 bases each). CDR1 and CDR2 from the germline V gene are MNHEY and SVGEGT. This CDR3 is 12 amino acids long. The CDR3 protein is CASSYRGETQSF. CDR3 in DNA: TGTGCCAGCAGTTACAGGGGGGAGACCCAGTCCTTC.